These 2 T cell receptor beta chains originate from one sample sequenced in a study of blood T cell repertoires in COVID-19. The method was immunoSEQ multiplex PCR; TCRdb's version includes in-frame clones alone and lacks a portion of them. The table shows fewer than 80,000 clones, with 80% to 95% occurring only once. The material sequenced was peripheral blood. The receptor source for this set is a human donor in a cohort sampled during active COVID-19.

The chain employs TRBV30 and TRBJ1-5, with D maybe TRBD1 (6 bases). Germline CDR1 is GTSNPN and CDR2 is SVGIG (reference sequence). The CDR3 loop spans 15 amino acids. V gave up 2 bases and J gave up 2 bases, with 13 bases separating them. The CDR3, as DNA: TGTGCCTGGAGTACAGGGCAAGGGGGCAATCAGCCCCAGCATTTT. This codes for CAWSTGQGGNQPQHF.

This clone was seen a single time. The chain uses TRBV28 and TRBJ1-2; D is possibly TRBD1 (5 bases). The V end lost 1 base, the J end lost 8 bases, and 23 bases lay between the germline ends. CDR1 is MDHEN and CDR2 is SYDVKM in the germline V gene. The CDR3 is made up of 17 amino acids. The CDR3 region has the DNA TGTGCCAGCAGTTTATTTCGACAGAGCTCCAAAATGAGGGGCTACACCTTC. Translating it yields CASSLFRQSSKMRGYTF.